The 12 T cell receptor beta chains below all came from one sample that was sequenced in a study of cytomegalovirus exposure and HLA in healthy donors. This PCR relied on a set of 60 Vbeta primers and 13 Jbeta primers. Sequencing used immunoSEQ multiplex PCR; TCRdb keeps in-frame clones, though not all of them. The profile covers 200,000 to 250,000 clones, with approximately 81% appearing a single time and approximately 2.9% taken by the ten largest. Specimen: PBMCs. These receptors were obtained from a man aged 25-45 years in good health and CMV-seronegative.

The genes are TRBV5-6 and TRBJ2-7; TRBD2 is a possible D gene (6 bases). V was clipped by 0 bases and J by 3 bases, with 10 bases between them. The CDR3 has 14 residues. Germline values: CDR1 SGHDT, CDR2 YYEEEE. CDR3 nucleotide sequence: TGTGCCAGCAGCTTGGAGTGGGGACTCTACGAGCAGTACTTC. Its protein is CASSLEWGLYEQYF. Drawing the rest from reference TRBV5-6 and TRBJ2-7, the complete variable domain is DAGVTQSPTHLIKTRGQQVTLRCSPKSGHDTVSWYQQALGQGPQFIFQYYEEEERQRGNFPDRFSGHQFPNYSSELNVNALLLGDSALYLCASSLEWGLYEQYFGPGTRLTVT.

Concerning this clone: Mismatch with germline at one junction end may stem from a read error. The chain uses TRBV7-9 and TRBJ2-7; 7 bases line up with TRBD1. The CDR3 sequence is 13 residues long. Looked up from germline, CDR1 is SEHNR and CDR2 is FQNEAQ (reference sequence). For the CDR3, the DNA is TGTTCCAGCAGCTTAGGACAGGCCTACGAGCAGTACTTC. It yields the protein CSSSLGQAYEQYF. The full variable domain, with the rest looked up from reference TRBV7-9 and TRBJ2-7, is DTGVSQNPRHKITKRGQNVTFRCDPISEHNRLYWYRQTLGQGPEFLTYFQNEAQLEKSRLLSDRFSAERPKGSFSTLEIQRTEQGDSAMYLCSSSLGQAYEQYFGPGTRLTVT.

The chain employs TRBV28 and TRBJ2-5, with D possibly being TRBD2 (6 bases). Germline V gives CDR1 MDHEN, CDR2 SYDVKM. The CDR3 length is 15 residues. Trimming removed 4 bases at V and 4 bases at J, with 16 bases between. CDR3 amino acids: CASSSGLRSGETQYF. The CDR3 DNA sequence: TGTGCCAGCAGTTCGGGGCTACGTAGCGGAGAGACCCAGTACTTC.

This clone was recorded a few times. The genes are TRBV5-6 and TRBJ1-2; D call uncertain. With 2 bases removed from V and 5 bases from J, the gap between germline ends came to 4 bases. The CDR3 totals 11 residues. Germline lookup yields CDR1 SGHDT and CDR2 YYEEEE. The CDR3 sequence is CASSFGYGYTF. CDR3 nucleotide sequence: TGTGCCAGCAGCTTCGGGTATGGCTACACCTTC.

Worth noting for this clone: At one boundary the junction diverges from the germline segment, which might be a read error. In DNA, the CDR3 is TGTGCCAGCAGCGTATCCGGGACAGGGGGAGAGGCCCAGTACTTC. Translating gives CASSVSGTGGEAQYF. The chain recombines TRBV11-2 with TRBJ2-5; TRBD1 matches 11 bases. Per the germline V gene, CDR1 is SGHAT and CDR2 is FQNNGV. The CDR3 covers 15 residues.

CDR3 nucleotide sequence: TGTGCCAGCAGCTTGGTGGCGGGGAGCGGAAACACCATATATTTT. Protein sequence: CASSLVAGSGNTIYF. The rearrangement joins TRBV5-5 to TRBJ1-3; no clear D gene. V was cut by 0 bases and J by 4 bases, with 11 bases left in between. This CDR3 is 15 amino acids long. CDR1 and CDR2 from the germline V gene are SGHKS and YYEKEE (reference sequence).

The gene calls are TRBV9 and TRBJ2-1, with TRBD2 as a possible D gene (7 bases). Germline V gives CDR1 SGDLS, CDR2 YYNGEE. This CDR3 has 15 amino acids. Trimming removed 0 bases at V and 4 bases at J, with 11 bases between. The CDR3 here is CASSVVGGAYNEQFF. For the CDR3, the DNA is TGTGCCAGCAGCGTAGTAGGGGGGGCATACAATGAGCAGTTCTTC.

This clone was detected once. V usage is TRBV5-4 and J usage is TRBJ2-5, with no clear D. This CDR3 has 12 amino acids. V lost 4 bases and J lost 1, with 5 bases in between. Germline CDR1 is SGHNT and CDR2 is YYREEE (reference sequence). CDR3 DNA sequence: TGTGCCAGCAGCCTCTCCCAAGAGACCCAGTACTTC. This encodes CASSLSQETQYF.

The V gene is TRBV5-6, the J gene TRBJ2-3, with 9 bases matching TRBD2. Germline CDR1 is SGHDT and CDR2 is YYEEEE. The junction had 12 bases not matched to a gene; V was cut back by 4 bases and J by 3 bases. CDR3 length: 17 amino acids. In DNA, the CDR3 is TGTGCCAGCAGCCACGGGACTAGCAGGGGGAGGACAGATACGCAGTATTTT. It specifies CASSHGTSRGRTDTQYF.

This chain joins TRBV19 and TRBJ2-7; possibly TRBD1 for D (5 bases). Germline-derived CDR1 and CDR2 are LNHDA and SQIVND (reference sequence). With 4 bases removed from V and 7 bases from J, the gap between germline ends came to 17 bases. The CDR3 runs 14 residues. Written as DNA, the CDR3 is TGTGCCAGTAGTAGGGGAAAGACAGCAGGGGAGCAGTACTTC. It codes for CASSRGKTAGEQYF.

The chain links TRBV11-2 to TRBJ2-7; D is undetermined. The CDR3 loop spans 13 amino acids. Germline V gene sequence: CDR1 SGHAT, CDR2 FQNNGV. The V gene lost 4 bases and the J gene lost 2 bases, with 9 bases spanning the gap. CDR3 sequence reads: CASSSLVTYEQYF. The CDR3 coding sequence is TGTGCCAGCAGCTCCCTAGTTACCTACGAGCAGTACTTC.

The chain carries TRBV7-8 and TRBJ1-6; 8 nucleotides match TRBD1. The V gene end was trimmed by 6 bases and the J gene end by 7 bases; junction bases not matched to a gene: 5. The CDR3 length is 14 residues. The germline V gene encodes CDR1 SGHVS and CDR2 FQNEAQ. CDR3 DNA sequence: TGTGCCAGCAGACCCGGGACAGGCAATTCACCCCTCCACTTT. Translation: CASRPGTGNSPLHF.